This T cell receptor (beta chain) emerged from a study of blood T cell repertoires in COVID-19. The overall study: Whether acute or convalescent, the COVID-19 samples came from the United States, Italy and Spain.

V lost 1 base and J 10 bases, leaving 18 bases between the germline ends. Looked up from germline, CDR1 is SEHNR and CDR2 is FQNEAQ (reference sequence). The CDR3 runs to 15 residues. In the original workflow: From reference gene primer amplification, estimates of nucleated cell counts were derived. This table comes from immunoSEQ multiplex PCR, and its TCRdb copy is limited to in-frame clones, with some not included. Clonal size and the V and J genes are those of that table, whereas D and trimming came from the DNA. The data contain about 180,000 clones, roughly nine tenths of them singletons. The sequencing input was peripheral blood. The chain couples TRBV7-9 to TRBJ2-3; D may be TRBD1 (5 bases). This sequence originates from a woman under 40 with active or convalescent COVID-19. The DNA for the CDR3 is TGTGCCAGCAGCTTAGGGGGCCCTGATGGCAAAGCGCAGTATTTT. Encoded protein: CASSLGGPDGKAQYF.